This T cell receptor (beta chain) appears in the sequencing data of a study of blood T cell repertoires in COVID-19. Study in general: COVID-19 samples from acute and convalescent phases originated in the United States, Italy and Spain. From T cells, B-cell-depleted T cells, or PBMCs came the material, which was cDNA or gDNA.

This CDR3 has 15 residues. The germline V gene encodes CDR1 LNHNV and CDR2 YYDKDF (reference sequence). Trimming cost V 0 bases and J 3 bases, with 11 bases left between them. This clone was picked up one time. As handled by the study authors: Scientists estimated how many nucleated cells there were by amplifying reference gene primers. Profiled with immunoSEQ multiplex PCR; TCRdb holds only in-frame clones, not every one. That table is the source of V, J and clone size, and D and trimming were worked out from the DNA. The sample has 150,000 to 200,000 clones, approximately 86% seen once; the top ten hold roughly 9.1%.

J is TRBJ1-2 and V is TRBV15, with D tentatively TRBD1 (6 bases). The source material was peripheral blood. The sequence was collected from a man aged 50-59 years with active or convalescent COVID-19. This CDR3 reads CATSRDSAGDYGYTF. In DNA form, the CDR3 reads TGTGCCACCAGCAGAGATTCGGCAGGGGACTATGGCTACACCTTC.